This T cell receptor beta chain was profiled in a study of cytomegalovirus exposure and HLA in healthy donors. Study outcomes and limitations: Researchers counted 164 TCR beta chains as cytomegalovirus-associated.

The PCR ran on 60 Vbeta and 13 Jbeta primers. Clones were sequenced by immunoSEQ multiplex PCR, and TCRdb holds only the in-frame ones, with some missing. The sample yields roughly 120,000 clones, around 82% seen once. Only one count was recorded for this clone. Its antigen remains unidentified. Germline CDR1 and CDR2: SGHRS and YFSETQ. V was clipped by 4 bases and J by 15 bases; unmatched bases: 14. This CDR3 is 15 amino acids long. The TCR was taken from a male donor in good health and CMV-seropositive. The sequenced sample was PBMCs. This sequence joins TRBV5-1 and TRBJ2-1; 12 bases are a match to TRBD2. DNA of the CDR3: TGCGCCAGCAGCCTCCTTCTCGAGACTAGCGGGAGTCGGTTCTTC. It yields the protein CASSLLLETSGSRFF.